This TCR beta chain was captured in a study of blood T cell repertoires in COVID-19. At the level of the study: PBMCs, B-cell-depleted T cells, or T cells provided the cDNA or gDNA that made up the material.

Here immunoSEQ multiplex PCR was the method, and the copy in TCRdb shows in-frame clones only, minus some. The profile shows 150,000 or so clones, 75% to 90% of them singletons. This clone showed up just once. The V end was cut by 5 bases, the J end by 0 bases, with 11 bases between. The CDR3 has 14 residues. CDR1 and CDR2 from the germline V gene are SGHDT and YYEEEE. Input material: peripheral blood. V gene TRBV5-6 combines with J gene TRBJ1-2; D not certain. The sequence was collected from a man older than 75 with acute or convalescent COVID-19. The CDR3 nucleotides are TGTGCCAGCAGGTGGTTCGGAGCTAACTATGGCTACACCTTC. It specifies CASRWFGANYGYTF.